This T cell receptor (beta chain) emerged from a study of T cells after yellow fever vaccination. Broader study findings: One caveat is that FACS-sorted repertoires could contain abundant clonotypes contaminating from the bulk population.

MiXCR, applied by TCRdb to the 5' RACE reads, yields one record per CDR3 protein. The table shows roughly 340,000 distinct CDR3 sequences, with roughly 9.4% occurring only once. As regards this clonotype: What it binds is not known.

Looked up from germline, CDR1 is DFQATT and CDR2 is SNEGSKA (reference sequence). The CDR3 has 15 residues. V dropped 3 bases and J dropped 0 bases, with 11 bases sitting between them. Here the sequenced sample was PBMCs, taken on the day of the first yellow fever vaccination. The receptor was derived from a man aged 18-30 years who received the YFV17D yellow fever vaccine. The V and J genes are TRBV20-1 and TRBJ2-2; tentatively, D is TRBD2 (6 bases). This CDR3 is CSASKAGPNTGELFF. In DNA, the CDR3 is TGCAGTGCTAGTAAGGCGGGGCCGAACACCGGGGAGCTGTTTTTT.